This T cell receptor (beta chain) was sequenced for a study of cytomegalovirus exposure and HLA in healthy donors (TCRdb year 2017). As for the study more broadly: The 550 to 750 repertoires of the first cohort and the 110 or so validation repertoires were produced on the same platform, according to a later analysis. The study was designed to test whether signatures of past pathogen exposure could be identified by cataloging public T cell receptors. Along with the roughly 670-subject first cohort, a separate validation cohort of over 90 different subjects was used. To predict cytomegalovirus infection status, the study combined high-throughput TCR immunosequencing, statistical association of individual TCRs with disease status, and machine learning. On the study overall, not on this receptor specifically: In vitro tests confirmed that three of the cytomegalovirus-associated TCR beta chains recognize cytomegalovirus antigens. The authors suggested that the approach could potentially be extended to other disease states and immunological phenotypes. Most TCR sequences were observed very rarely across donors, whereas some public TCRs were present in many individuals. The study listed approximately 160 TCR beta chains as associated with cytomegalovirus. Subsequent analysis determined that TCRs grouped into clusters in the first cohort also showed a tendency toward co-occurrence across the 130 or so validation repertoires, and about 93% of cluster scores exceeded 0. The classifier was reported to diagnose cytomegalovirus status with high specificity and sensitivity in both the original and validation cohorts. A later analysis lacked HLA typing for the validation cohort, so it scored co-occurrence in that cohort across all 110 or so repertoires.

Library method: the immunoSEQ multiplex PCR assay. As for the authors' bioinformatics: To diagnose cytomegalovirus status from the catalog of TCR beta chain sequences, a statistical classification framework was built. TCRdb re-hosts the immuneACCESS table, in-frame sequences only. Its copies lack some clones; in the studies checked, an unresolved V gene accounts for under half of them, and the cause for the rest is not known. V and J calls and clone size are as listed in that table; D and trimming were resolved from the DNA. The table for this sample lists approximately 180,000 clones; approximately 87% of them were counted only once. The leading ten clones occupy more than 1.2% of the sample. The donors belonged to the validation cohort of approximately 130 subjects, which was separate from the approximately 700-subject first cohort. For this clone: The specificity of this receptor is unknown. Base quality data are lacking; no much larger clone is found one base away.

From its cysteine to its phenylalanine, the CDR3 spans 16 amino acids. The CDR3 DNA has 48 bases and is translated from base 1. Trimming leaves V shorter by 3 bases and J shorter by 1 base, with the junction holding 4 bases beyond the gene matches. Reading the germline V gene gives CDR1 MGHDK and CDR2 SYGVNS. The specimen sequenced was PBMCs. This TCR was recovered from a woman younger than 45 in good health and CMV-seronegative. The V gene is TRBV25-1 and the J gene is TRBJ1-2; 11 bases in the junction line up with TRBD1. The CDR3 region: CASSDPGTGGNYGYTF. DNA sequence: TGTGCCAGCAGTGATCCCGGGACAGGGGGTAACTATGGCTACACCTTC.